This record concerns one T cell receptor (beta chain) sequence. Using immunoSEQ multiplex PCR, the repertoire was profiled, and TCRdb retains in-frame clones only, with some absent. The table has about 89,000 clones, around nine tenths seen once. The CDR3 is 12 residues long. CDR1 SGHDT and CDR2 YYEEEE come from the germline V gene. These data are taken from a study of control samples from healthy donors and cancer patients. The sequenced sample consisted of blood. The clonotype comes from a man aged 25-45 years in good health. The rearrangement links TRBV5-6 to TRBJ2-7, with D tentatively TRBD1 (5 bases). The CDR3 reads CASSFYRSQWAV. The CDR3 nucleotides read TGTGCCAGCAGCTTTTACAGGTCGCAGTGGGCCGTC.